The 20 T cell receptor beta chains given below trace back to one sample, sequenced in a study of human T cells and chemical hapten exposure. Time point given: patch test 1, 2 weeks after DPC sensitization. Specified treatment: therapeutic diphenylcyclopropenone sensitization with weekly scalp DPC. TCRdb analysed the RACE reads with MiXCR anew, one entry per CDR3 protein. Altogether tens of thousands of distinct CDR3 sequences are present, 9.8% being singletons, with the ten largest covering approximately 3%. This specimen was whole blood, taken in connection with sensitization to the hapten diphenylcyclopropenone (DPC). Receptors were obtained from a woman aged 40 to 50 with alopecia areata. Some clones in this sample may be carry-over from other donors' samples.

This clonotype has ten or more counts. This rearrangement joins TRBV4-3 to TRBJ2-1, with TRBD2 identical over 8 bases. Germline CDR1 LGHNA, CDR2 YSLEER. This CDR3 is 18 amino acids long. V shed 0 bases, J shed 10 bases, and the junction held 17 bases outside the gene matches. The CDR3, as DNA: TGCGCCAGCAGCCAAGATGATCGGGCGGGGGGCCGGGCACAGGAGCAGTTCTTC. It specifies CASSQDDRAGGRAQEQFF.

This clonotype has more than one count but fewer than ten. The V gene is TRBV27, the J gene TRBJ1-4; 9 positions agree with TRBD1. This CDR3 is built from 15 residues. J gave up 5 bases and V 7 bases, and 8 bases lay outside the gene matches. In germline, CDR1 is MNHEY, CDR2 SMNVEV (reference sequence). CDR3 in amino acids: CASMDAGQGNEKLFF. The DNA for the CDR3 is TGTGCCAGCATGGATGCCGGACAGGGGAATGAAAAACTGTTTTTT.

This clonotype showed up many times. The chain is built from TRBV6-2 or TRBV6-3 and TRBJ2-4, with 7 nucleotides matching TRBD1. V shed 7 bases, J shed 0 bases, and the junction held 6 bases outside the gene matches. This CDR3 is built from 15 residues. CDR1 MNHEY and CDR2 SVGEGT come from the germline V gene. The CDR3 bases are TGTGCCAGCAAGGGACAGAACGCAGCCAAAAACATTCAGTACTTC. Encoded protein: CASKGQNAAKNIQYF.

This clonotype has a handful of counts. The gene calls are TRBV29-1 and TRBJ1-4, with no clear D. CDR1 SQVTM and CDR2 ANQGSEA come from the germline V gene. This CDR3 contains 9 residues. V lost 6 bases, J lost 8 bases, and 4 bases lay in between. The CDR3 reads CSVDEKLFF. The CDR3 DNA reads TGCAGCGTCGACGAAAAACTGTTTTTT.

The chain carries TRBV4-3 and TRBJ1-6; D gene unclear. The CDR3 has 15 amino acids. Germline V gene sequence: CDR1 LGHNA, CDR2 YSLEER. Trimming stripped 1 base from V and 7 bases from J, with 11 bases between. The CDR3 bases are TGCGCCAGCAGCCAAGGTCCCCTGAGGAATTCACCCCTCCACTTT. Protein: CASSQGPLRNSPLHF.

This clonotype was seen more than once but under ten times. The V gene is TRBV7-2, the J gene TRBJ2-7; 8 nucleotides line up with TRBD2. This CDR3 comprises 15 residues. V shed 2 bases and J 5 bases; nucleotides not matched to a gene: 8. CDR1 SGHTA and CDR2 FQGNSA come from the germline V gene. This CDR3 is CASSLRVAGSDEQYF. As DNA, the CDR3 is TGTGCCAGCAGCTTACGGGTAGCGGGGTCCGACGAGCAGTACTTC.

On this clonotype itself: A much larger clone differs from this one at a single base, so this may be a read error. The rearrangement joins TRBV6-5 to TRBJ2-3, with D perhaps TRBD2 (6 bases). CDR1 MNHEY and CDR2 SVGAGI come from the germline V gene. This CDR3 has 15 amino acids. Trimming took 7 bases from V and 6 from J, leaving 20 bases between them. The CDR3 is CASNYESAGGDTQYF. CDR3 coding DNA: TGTGCCAGCAATTATGAATCAGCGGGCGGGGATACGCAGTATTTT.

This clonotype was recorded a few times. This rearrangement joins TRBV7-2 to TRBJ2-5; D is unresolved. The CDR3 contains 13 residues. Germline V gene sequence: CDR1 SGHTA, CDR2 FQGNSA. V lost 3 bases, J lost 6 bases, and 11 bases lay in between. The CDR3 loop is CASSFKGSKTQYF. In nucleotides, the CDR3 is TGTGCCAGCAGCTTCAAAGGATCGAAGACCCAGTACTTC.

This clonotype was seen ten or more times. The rearrangement uses TRBV7-9 and TRBJ1-1; D is undetermined. V lost 1 base, J lost 7 bases, and 13 bases lay in between. Germline V gives CDR1 SEHNR, CDR2 FQNEAQ (reference sequence). The CDR3 is 14 amino acids. CDR3 residues: CASSLVIVGDEAFF. CDR3 nucleotides: TGTGCCAGCAGCTTAGTAATAGTAGGAGATGAAGCTTTCTTT.

This clonotype was found many times. V is TRBV6-1 and J is TRBJ2-7; weak D call: TRBD2 (7 bases). Germline CDR1 is MNHNS and CDR2 is SASEGT. V was trimmed by 4 bases and J by 1 base, leaving 11 bases between them. The CDR3 consists of 14 residues. CDR3 sequence reads: CASSVGGESYEQYF. Written as DNA, the CDR3 is TGTGCCAGCAGTGTAGGGGGGGAATCCTACGAGCAGTACTTC.

The chain uses TRBV28 and TRBJ1-2; D ambiguous. With 1 base removed from V and 4 bases from J, the gap between germline ends came to 13 bases. Germline lookup yields CDR1 MDHEN and CDR2 SYDVKM. This CDR3 has 15 residues. The CDR3 DNA is TGTGCCAGCAGTTTATCCCCCCTTAGGAGCTATGGCTACACCTTC. Translating it yields CASSLSPLRSYGYTF.

This clonotype was seen many times. The rearrangement joins TRBV18 to TRBJ2-2; 7 bases agree with TRBD1. The germline V gene has CDR1 KGHSH and CDR2 LQKENI. The CDR3 is 15 amino acids. Losses at the gene ends were 5 bases for V and 5 bases for J; bases not matched to a gene: 8. CDR3 DNA: TGTGCCAGCTCAGCTAACAGGGGATCGACCGGGGAGCTGTTTTTT. This codes for CASSANRGSTGELFF.

This clonotype showed up just a few times. CDR3 bases: TGTGCCAGCAGTTACACGACTAGTTTCGGCCGGGAGACCCAGTACTTC. Protein: CASSYTTSFGRETQYF. The chain links TRBV6-5 to TRBJ2-5, with D perhaps matching TRBD2 (6 bases). Germline-derived CDR1 and CDR2 are MNHEY and SVGAGI. The CDR3 loop spans 16 amino acids. The ends were cut back, 2 bases at V and 5 bases at J, with 18 bases in the middle.

This clonotype was observed a few times. V usage is TRBV7-8 and J usage is TRBJ1-2; unclear D gene. CDR3 length: 13 amino acids. The ends were cut back, 3 bases at V and 4 bases at J, with 9 bases in the middle. Germline-derived CDR1 and CDR2 are SGHVS and FQNEAQ. CDR3 DNA: TGTGCCAGCAGCTTCCTCGTCGTCTATGGCTACACCTTC. This gives the protein CASSFLVVYGYTF.

The rearrangement links TRBV20-1 to TRBJ2-7; 11 positions match TRBD2. After removal of 0 bases from V and 2 bases from J, the junction contained 6 bases not matched to a gene. Germline CDR1 and CDR2: DFQATT and SNEGSKA (reference sequence). The CDR3 covers 16 residues. CDR3 in DNA: TGCAGTGCTAGAGATCAGACTAGCGGGGTAACCTACGAGCAGTACTTC. This gives the protein CSARDQTSGVTYEQYF.

This clonotype was found a few times. The chain employs TRBV4-3 and TRBJ1-2; D is unresolved. Germline lookup yields CDR1 LGHNA and CDR2 YSLEER. The germline V and J ends were trimmed by 2 bases and 0 bases, with 10 bases remaining between them. This CDR3 has 15 amino acids. The CDR3 DNA reads TGCGCCAGCAGCCAATCTAGGGCCACTAACTATGGCTACACCTTC. Translating gives CASSQSRATNYGYTF.

This clonotype was found many times. The gene calls are TRBV5-1 and TRBJ2-3; TRBD1 agrees at 7 bases. CDR1 is SGHRS and CDR2 is YFSETQ in the germline V gene. The CDR3 loop spans 16 amino acids. Unmatched junction bases numbered 11, after V lost 3 bases and J lost 4 bases. The CDR3 DNA is TGCGCCAGCAGCTCGACCCGACAGGGATGGGCAGATACGCAGTATTTT. It codes for CASSSTRQGWADTQYF.

The table lists this clonotype with many counts. This chain connects TRBV14 to TRBJ1-4, with 7 bases fitting TRBD1. The CDR3 has 17 amino acids. The V and J ends lost 1 base and 8 bases, in that order; junction bases with no gene match: 13. Germline CDR1 reads SGHDN; CDR2 reads FVKESK. CDR3 region: CASSQALLRRGGEKLFF. Written as DNA, the CDR3 is TGTGCCAGCAGCCAAGCCCTCCTACGCAGGGGGGGCGAAAAACTGTTTTTT.

This clonotype has ten or more counts. The rearrangement joins TRBV2 to TRBJ2-2; D might be TRBD1 (6 bases). The CDR3 contains 15 residues. Germline-derived CDR1 and CDR2 are SNHLY and FYNNEI. V was shortened by 6 bases and J by 6 bases, with 17 bases between the two germline ends. The CDR3 loop is CASRRLQGKAGELFF. The CDR3 DNA reads TGTGCCAGCAGAAGGCTACAGGGAAAGGCCGGGGAGCTGTTTTTT.

This clonotype was observed a handful of times. The rearrangement joins TRBV18 to TRBJ2-3; D might be TRBD1 (6 bases). This CDR3 has 16 residues. V lost 0 bases, J lost 5 bases, and 15 bases lay in between. CDR1 is KGHSH and CDR2 is LQKENI in the germline V gene. The CDR3 bases are TGTGCCAGCTCACCACCGTCTCGGACAGCCTTAGATACGCAGTATTTT. This gives the protein CASSPPSRTALDTQYF. Variable domain in full (rest from reference TRBV18 and TRBJ2-3): NAGVMQNPRHLVRRRGQEARLRCSPMKGHSHVYWYRQLPEEGLKFMVYLQKENIIDESGMPKERFSAEFPKEGPSILRIQQVVRGDSAAYFCASSPPSRTALDTQYFGPGTRLTVL.